The source of this TCR beta chain is a study of T cell responses to AZD1222 COVID-19 vaccine. Trimming left V 0 bases short and J 0 bases short, with 8 bases between. The CDR3 loop spans 15 amino acids. Germline V gives CDR1 SGHRS, CDR2 YFSETQ. Study findings and constraints: Spike-specific TCR breadth and depth grew following two AZD1222 doses. The CD4 TCRs associated with vaccination extended across spike and predominated at 160-218 and 743-854.

Second-dose groups at about 4 or about 12 weeks were pooled. Remarks on this clone: Its cognate antigen is unknown.

Data came from immunoSEQ multiplex PCR; TCRdb stores just in-frame clones and leaves some out. The sample lists approximately 150,000 clones; 90% to 95% were seen once. This clonotype was obtained from an adult who received the AZD1222 COVID-19 vaccine. The chain joins TRBV5-1 to TRBJ2-3; D not resolved. This specimen was peripheral blood, taken 28 days after the second AZD1222 dose. In DNA, the CDR3 is TGCGCCAGCAGCTTGGGGCACGCTAGCACAGATACGCAGTATTTT. It yields the protein CASSLGHASTDTQYF.